These 12 T cell receptor beta chains were all obtained from the same sample, sequenced in a study of beta chain features in type 1 diabetes. The isolated RNA, all of it, was reverse transcribed, so expressed TCRB transcripts were what got sequenced. TCRdb's copy holds only in-frame clones and misses some; the assay was immunoSEQ multiplex PCR. This sample has under 500,000 clones, with approximately 28% found just once. Sequenced material: naive CD4+ T cells from blood. The receptors were sampled from a man between 18 and 35 years old in good health.

Note on this clone: Additional DNA sequences in this sample encode the identical CDR3. The genes are TRBV5-1 and TRBJ2-5; D perhaps matches TRBD2 (6 bases). The CDR3 extends over 14 amino acids. Looked up from germline, CDR1 is SGHRS and CDR2 is YFSETQ. Deletions cut 0 bases from V and 4 bases from J, with 10 bases between. CDR3 residues: CASSLEAGRETQYF. The CDR3 nucleotides read TGCGCCAGCAGCTTGGAGGCGGGAAGAGAGACCCAGTACTTC.

This clone turned up a few times. The chain joins TRBV18 to TRBJ2-7, with 15 bases fitting TRBD2. CDR1 and CDR2 from the germline V gene are KGHSH and LQKENI. Trimming removed 5 bases from V and 3 bases from J; junction bases left unmatched: 8. There are 17 residues in the CDR3. The CDR3 loop reads CASSSGPGLAGGYEQYF. DNA for the CDR3: TGTGCCAGCTCAAGCGGACCGGGACTAGCGGGAGGCTACGAGCAGTACTTC.

The CDR3 loop is CASRPGGVYEQYF. As DNA, the CDR3 is TGTGCCAGCAGACCAGGGGGTGTGTACGAGCAGTACTTC. This chain links TRBV28 with TRBJ2-7; 7 bases fit TRBD1. There are 13 residues in the CDR3. CDR1 MDHEN and CDR2 SYDVKM come from the germline V gene. V shed 6 bases and J 4 bases; nucleotides not matched to a gene: 6.

This clone was detected only a few times. This chain links TRBV9 with TRBJ2-3; D gene uncertain. Trimming removed 0 bases from V and 5 bases from J, with 19 bases in between. This CDR3 is 17 amino acids long. CDR1 is SGDLS, CDR2 YYNGEE, per germline. CDR3 bases: TGTGCCAGCAGCGTAGGGTTAGGGTCATTTGCGTTAGATACGCAGTATTTT. Translated: CASSVGLGSFALDTQYF.

V gene TRBV5-1 combines with J gene TRBJ2-7; tentatively, D is TRBD2 (5 bases). The germline CDR1 and CDR2 sequences are SGHRS and YFSETQ. V lost 5 bases to trimming and J lost 5 bases, with 14 bases between them. The CDR3 extends over 13 amino acids. The CDR3 loop is CASSNAGVDEQYF. The CDR3 DNA follows: TGCGCCAGCAGTAACGCCGGGGTCGACGAGCAGTACTTC.

V gene TRBV30 combines with J gene TRBJ1-2; 9 bases are a match to TRBD1. The CDR3 spans 15 residues. V gave up 2 bases and J gave up 4 bases; unmatched junction bases: 8. Germline V gene data show CDR1 as GTSNPN and CDR2 as SVGIG (reference sequence). CDR3 nucleotides: TGTGCCTGGAGTTTAGGACAGGGGCCTTTCTATGGCTACACCTTC. Its protein is CAWSLGQGPFYGYTF.

This clone was counted a few times. The chain recombines TRBV30 with TRBJ2-2; D possibly uses TRBD1 or TRBD2 (6 bases each). V was pared by 1 base and J by 5 bases, with 8 bases between. In germline, CDR1 is GTSNPN, CDR2 SVGIG (reference sequence). The CDR3 length is 13 residues. CDR3 nucleotides: TGTGCCTGGAGTGAAGGGGGGACCGGGGAGCTGTTTTTT. Its translation is CAWSEGGTGELFF.

The chain combines TRBV2 with TRBJ2-7; D possibly corresponds to TRBD2 (6 bases). The CDR3 is 13 amino acids. The V end was cut by 6 bases, the J end by 0 bases, with 9 bases between. CDR1 and CDR2 from the germline V gene are SNHLY and FYNNEI. The CDR3 protein is CASSQGLSYEQYF. In DNA, the CDR3 is TGTGCCAGCAGCCAGGGACTCTCCTACGAGCAGTACTTC. The full variable domain, its missing parts supplied by reference TRBV2 and TRBJ2-7, is EPEVTQTPSHQVTQMGQEVILRCVPISNHLYFYWYRQILGQKVEFLVSFYNNEISEKSEIFDDQFSVERPDGSNFTLKIRSTKLEDSAMYFCASSQGLSYEQYFGPGTRLTVT.

The genes are TRBV28 and TRBJ1-2, with D perhaps TRBD1 (6 bases). This CDR3 has 14 amino acids. Trimming removed 5 bases at V and 4 bases at J, with 14 bases between. The germline gives CDR1 MDHEN, CDR2 SYDVKM. CDR3 DNA: TGTGCCAGCAGTCCAGAGACAGGCGCCTATGGCTACACCTTC. The encoded protein is CASSPETGAYGYTF.

This clone was recorded a few times. The chain combines TRBV11-2 with TRBJ2-5; D unresolved. Trimming shortened V by 4 bases and J by 2 bases, and 5 bases separated the two germline ends. This CDR3 is 12 amino acids long. In germline, CDR1 is SGHAT, CDR2 FQNNGV. The CDR3 DNA sequence: TGTGCCAGCAGCTACCAGCAAGAGACCCAGTACTTC. This sequence encodes CASSYQQETQYF.

This chain uses TRBV12-5 with TRBJ2-3, with 7 bases lining up with TRBD2. Germline loops: CDR1 LGHNT, CDR2 FRNRAP. Trimming at V came to 3 bases and at J to 4 bases, leaving 1 base not matched to a gene. The length of the CDR3 is 13 residues. The CDR3 protein is CASGLAGPDTQYF. In DNA form, the CDR3 reads TGTGCTAGTGGTTTAGCGGGACCAGATACGCAGTATTTT.

This clone was detected only a few times. At the DNA level, this CDR3 is encoded by other sequences in the same sample as well. The rearrangement joins TRBV14 to TRBJ2-5, with unresolved D. Per the germline V gene, CDR1 is SGHDN and CDR2 is FVKESK. V shed 3 bases and J shed 4 bases, with 3 bases lying between them. The CDR3 is made up of 11 amino acids. CDR3 nucleotides: TGTGCCAGCAGCCAGAGAGAGACCCAGTACTTC. This encodes CASSQRETQYF.